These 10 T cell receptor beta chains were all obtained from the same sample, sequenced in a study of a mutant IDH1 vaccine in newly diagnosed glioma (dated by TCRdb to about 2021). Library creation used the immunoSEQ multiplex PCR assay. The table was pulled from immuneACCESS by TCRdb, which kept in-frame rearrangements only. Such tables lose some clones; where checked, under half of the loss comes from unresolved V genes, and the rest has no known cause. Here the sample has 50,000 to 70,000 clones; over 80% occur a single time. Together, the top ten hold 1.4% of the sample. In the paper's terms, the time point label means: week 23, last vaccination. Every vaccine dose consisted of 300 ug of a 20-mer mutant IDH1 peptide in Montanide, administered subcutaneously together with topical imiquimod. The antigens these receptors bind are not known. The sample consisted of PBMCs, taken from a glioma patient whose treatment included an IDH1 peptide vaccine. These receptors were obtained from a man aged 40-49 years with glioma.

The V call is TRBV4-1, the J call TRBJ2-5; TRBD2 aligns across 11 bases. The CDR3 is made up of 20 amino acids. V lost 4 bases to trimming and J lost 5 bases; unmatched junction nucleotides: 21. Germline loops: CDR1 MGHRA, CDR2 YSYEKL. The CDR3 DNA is TGCGCCAGCAGCCGGGTACCGGCGAGTAGCGGGAGGGGCCCCGGGGAGACCCAGTACTTC. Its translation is CASSRVPASSGRGPGETQYF.

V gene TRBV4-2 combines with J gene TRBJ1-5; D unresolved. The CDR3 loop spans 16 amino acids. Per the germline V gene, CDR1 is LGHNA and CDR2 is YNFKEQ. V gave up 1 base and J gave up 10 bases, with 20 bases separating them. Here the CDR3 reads CASSQGPEARRDPQHF. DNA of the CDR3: TGTGCCAGCAGCCAAGGGCCGGAGGCCCGGAGAGATCCCCAGCATTTT.

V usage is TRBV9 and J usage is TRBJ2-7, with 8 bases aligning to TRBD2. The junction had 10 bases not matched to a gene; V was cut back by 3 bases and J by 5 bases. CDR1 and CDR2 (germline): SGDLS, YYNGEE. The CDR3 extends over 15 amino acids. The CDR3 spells CASSARPAGGHEQYF. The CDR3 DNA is TGTGCCAGCAGCGCAAGACCGGCGGGAGGCCACGAGCAGTACTTC.

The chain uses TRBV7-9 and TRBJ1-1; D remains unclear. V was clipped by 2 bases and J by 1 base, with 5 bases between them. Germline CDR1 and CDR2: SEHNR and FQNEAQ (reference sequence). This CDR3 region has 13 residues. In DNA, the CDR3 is TGTGCCAGCAGCTTATGGGAGAACACTGAAGCTTTCTTT. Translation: CASSLWENTEAFF. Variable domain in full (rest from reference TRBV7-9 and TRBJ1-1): DTGVSQNPRHKITKRGQNVTFRCDPISEHNRLYWYRQTLGQGPEFLTYFQNEAQLEKSRLLSDRFSAERPKGSFSTLEIQRTEQGDSAMYLCASSLWENTEAFFGQGTRLTVV.

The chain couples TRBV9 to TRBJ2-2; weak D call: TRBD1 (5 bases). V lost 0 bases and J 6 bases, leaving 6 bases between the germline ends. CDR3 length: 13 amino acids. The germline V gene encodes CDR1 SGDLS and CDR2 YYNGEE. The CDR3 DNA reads TGTGCCAGCAGCGTAGGGGGCTCCGGGGAGCTGTTTTTT. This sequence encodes CASSVGGSGELFF. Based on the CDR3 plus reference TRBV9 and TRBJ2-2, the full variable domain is DSGVTQTPKHLITATGQRVTLRCSPRSGDLSVYWYQQSLDQGLQFLIQYYNGEERAKGNILERFSAQQFPDLHSELNLSSLELGDSALYFCASSVGGSGELFFGEGSRLTVL.

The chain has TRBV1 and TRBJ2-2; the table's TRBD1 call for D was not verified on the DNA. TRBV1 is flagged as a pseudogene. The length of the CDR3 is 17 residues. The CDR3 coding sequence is TGCACCAGTAGAGACGGGACACCCCACGGGTACACCGGGGAGCTGTTTTTT. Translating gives CTSRDGTPHGYTGELFF.

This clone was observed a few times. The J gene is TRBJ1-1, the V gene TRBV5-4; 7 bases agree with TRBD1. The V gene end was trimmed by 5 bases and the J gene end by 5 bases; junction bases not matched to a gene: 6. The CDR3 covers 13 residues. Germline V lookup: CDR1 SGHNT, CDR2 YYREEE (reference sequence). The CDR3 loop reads CASRRTGYTEAFF. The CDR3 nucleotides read TGTGCCAGCAGGCGGACAGGCTATACTGAAGCTTTCTTT.

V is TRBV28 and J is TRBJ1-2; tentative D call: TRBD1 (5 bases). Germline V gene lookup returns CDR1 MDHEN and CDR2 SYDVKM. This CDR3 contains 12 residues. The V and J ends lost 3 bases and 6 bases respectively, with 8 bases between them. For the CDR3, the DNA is TGTGCCAGCAGTTTCCGCAGGGATGGCTACACCTTC. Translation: CASSFRRDGYTF.

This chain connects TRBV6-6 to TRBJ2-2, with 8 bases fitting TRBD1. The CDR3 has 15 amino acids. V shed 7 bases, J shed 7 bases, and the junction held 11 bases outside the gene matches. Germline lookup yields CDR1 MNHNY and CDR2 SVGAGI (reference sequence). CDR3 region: CASKGQGASVGELFF. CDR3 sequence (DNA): TGTGCCAGCAAAGGGCAGGGGGCTTCCGTCGGGGAGCTGTTTTTT.

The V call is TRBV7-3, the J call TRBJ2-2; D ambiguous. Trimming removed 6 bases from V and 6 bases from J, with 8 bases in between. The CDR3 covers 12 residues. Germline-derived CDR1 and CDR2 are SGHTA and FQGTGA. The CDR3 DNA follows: TGTGCCAGCAGAGTGGTATCCGGGGAGCTGTTTTTT. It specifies CASRVVSGELFF.